A selection of T cell receptor beta chains follows, all from one sample in a study of T cells in Graves' hyperthyroidism and ophthalmopathy. TCRdb processed the multiplex PCR reads anew with MiXCR; each CDR3 protein has one entry. Here the sample spans about 510,000 distinct CDR3 sequences, 14% being singletons. Sequences were obtained from blood. These TCRs come from a woman aged 40 to 49 with Graves' hyperthyroidism. The conserved cysteine and the conserved F or W are not part of the CDR3 here. A D gene is named only where the DNA matches it firmly.

D: NA
J: TRBJ2-1
V: TRBV2
CDR3: ASTLDPTGDNEQF

D: TRBD1
J: TRBJ1-4
V: TRBV7-9
CDR3: ASSNGDRVWEKLF

D: NA
J: TRBJ1-2
V: TRBV27
CDR3: ASSSRGGYGYT

D: NA
J: TRBJ2-7
V: TRBV30
CDR3: AWSWMAASSYEQY

D: TRBD2
J: TRBJ2-3
V: TRBV12-3/TRBV12-4
CDR3: ASSSSTSGRLDTQY

D: NA
J: TRBJ2-7
V: TRBV28
CDR3: ASSLRESYEQY

D: NA
J: TRBJ1-2
V: TRBV12-3/TRBV12-4
CDR3: ASRPPTGGYT

D: NA
J: TRBJ1-2
V: TRBV18
CDR3: ASSPRQAEGYT

D: NA
J: TRBJ2-7
V: TRBV28
CDR3: ASSDTVTPL

D: TRBD1
J: TRBJ2-7
V: TRBV5-1
CDR3: ASSVGQAYEQY

D: NA
J: TRBJ1-6
V: TRBV11-2
CDR3: ASSAGTGNNSPLH

D: TRBD1
J: TRBJ2-7
V: TRBV24-1
CDR3: ATSDFTGQGTYEQY

D: NA
J: TRBJ2-6
V: TRBV10-3
CDR3: AISEPAGPSGANVLT

D: TRBD1
J: TRBJ2-5
V: TRBV30
CDR3: AWTAGGLQETQY

D: NA
J: TRBJ1-2
V: TRBV6-1
CDR3: AISRTVDYGYT

D: NA
J: TRBJ1-1
V: TRBV3-1
CDR3: ASSQVSGTEAF

D: TRBD2
J: TRBJ2-2
V: TRBV30
CDR3: AWGTPFSGRSGELF

D: TRBD2
J: TRBJ2-5
V: TRBV6-2/TRBV6-3
CDR3: ASNQWAGGPGETQY

D: NA
J: TRBJ2-5
V: TRBV13
CDR3: AGHLRGSGETQY

D: NA
J: TRBJ2-3
V: TRBV18
CDR3: ASSPPSGARDTQY

D: NA
J: TRBJ1-4
V: TRBV28
CDR3: ASSQPGPGEKLF

D: TRBD2
J: TRBJ2-4
V: TRBV6-1
CDR3: ASAGLIAKNIQY

D: TRBD1
J: TRBJ2-2
V: TRBV7-9
CDR3: ASSLVRGRITGELF

D: NA
J: TRBJ2-1
V: TRBV10-2
CDR3: ASSELEPGGDEQF

D: TRBD2
J: TRBJ2-1
V: TRBV3-1
CDR3: ASSQGTSGKSDEQF

D: NA
J: TRBJ2-3
V: TRBV10-3
CDR3: AISVGGYTDTQY

D: NA
J: TRBJ2-3
V: TRBV27
CDR3: ASRIVVGTDTQY

D: NA
J: TRBJ2-3
V: TRBV7-8
CDR3: ASSLDRNLITDTQY

D: TRBD2
J: TRBJ2-2
V: TRBV6-1
CDR3: ASSGYSGSNTGELF

D: NA
J: TRBJ2-5
V: TRBV14
CDR3: ASSQTQGASETQY

D: NA
J: TRBJ1-2
V: TRBV11-2
CDR3: ASSLKFGERDPYGYT

D: TRBD1
J: TRBJ1-1
V: TRBV5-1
CDR3: ASSLDGTANTEAF

D: NA
J: TRBJ2-7
V: TRBV27
CDR3: ASSSMIGQGVNEQY

D: NA
J: TRBJ1-1
V: TRBV27
CDR3: ASSLVGGEDTEAF

D: TRBD1
J: TRBJ2-2
V: TRBV5-1
CDR3: ASRLTGTTGELF

D: NA
J: TRBJ1-2
V: TRBV2
CDR3: ASSEGRVDGYT

D: TRBD2
J: TRBJ2-3
V: TRBV11-2
CDR3: ASSLEVFSGKPHRTDTQY

D: NA
J: TRBJ1-1
V: TRBV7-3
CDR3: ASSFLPRPDGEAEAF

D: TRBD1
J: TRBJ1-4
V: TRBV28
CDR3: ASLQGWGGELF

D: NA
J: TRBJ2-7
V: TRBV27
CDR3: ASSLVAGAPYEQY

D: NA
J: TRBJ2-3
V: TRBV28
CDR3: ASSPVLRTDTQY

D: TRBD1
J: TRBJ1-1
V: TRBV7-2
CDR3: ASSYLTGGDTEAF

D: NA
J: TRBJ2-3
V: TRBV2
CDR3: ASSVVGVSDTQY

D: NA
J: TRBJ2-3
V: TRBV28
CDR3: ATFGTTAPDTQY

D: TRBD1
J: TRBJ2-1
V: TRBV18
CDR3: ASSKGTAYNEQF

D: NA
J: TRBJ1-4
V: TRBV5-1
CDR3: ASSSEGLYNEKLF

D: NA
J: TRBJ1-1
V: TRBV24-1
CDR3: ATSDPPRPQGAF

D: TRBD2
J: TRBJ2-1
V: TRBV9
CDR3: ASSPQTSAEQF

D: TRBD1
J: TRBJ2-1
V: TRBV28
CDR3: ASLRDRAYYNEQF

D: NA
J: TRBJ1-2
V: TRBV10-3
CDR3: AISEWSTVSWLHGYT